This T cell receptor (beta chain) was sequenced during a study of PD-1 blockade in mismatch repair-deficient tumors. Study context: All were previously treated, progressing patients with 12 mismatch repair-deficient cancer types.

With regard to this clone: Its antigen is still unknown.

Some clones are missing from TCRdb's copy, which holds only in-frame ones; the method was immunoSEQ multiplex PCR. This sample has about 110,000 clones, with 65% to 80% found just once. Findings and limits, study-wide: Tumor-resident clones, often absent from pretreatment blood, expanded after pembrolizumab and then contracted.

Mismatch repair deficiency was confirmed in all patients, by PCR or immunohistochemistry. This clonotype originated in an adult with mismatch repair-deficient cancer. The sequencing here drew on peripheral blood, taken about 13 months after starting pembrolizumab.

The CDR3 sequence is CASSPVGREDGYTF. As DNA, the CDR3 is TGTGCCAGCTCACCGGTCGGCAGGGAGGATGGCTACACCTTC. The chain combines TRBV18 with TRBJ1-2, with a tentative D call TRBD1 (5 bases). CDR1 and CDR2 from the germline V gene are KGHSH and LQKENI. This CDR3 spans 14 amino acids. Trimming took off 3 bases at V and 6 bases at J, with 14 bases between the two ends.